These 20 T cell receptor beta chains were sequenced from one sample in a study of CD8 T cells in ankylosing spondylitis. TCRdb itself ran the 5' RACE reads through MiXCR, one entry per CDR3 protein. The table includes around 27,000 distinct CDR3 sequences, around 2.5% detected once. Specimen: blood, either unsorted or a sorted T cell fraction (not recorded which). The receptors derive from a female donor with ankylosing spondylitis or in good health (not recorded which).

This clonotype was detected ten times or more. The chain has TRBV9 and TRBJ1-1; D remains unclear. V shed 0 bases and J shed 4 bases, with 16 bases lying between them. The CDR3 extends over 16 amino acids. The V gene's germline CDR1 is SGDLS and CDR2 YYNGEE. The CDR3 sequence: CASSVGLAVELTEAFF. Written as DNA, the CDR3 is TGTGCCAGCAGCGTAGGTTTGGCTGTCGAACTCACTGAAGCTTTCTTT.

This clonotype was seen many times. The rearrangement uses TRBV9 and TRBJ2-2; D unresolved. Germline-derived CDR1 and CDR2 are SGDLS and YYNGEE. V was shortened by 1 base and J by 6 bases, with 4 bases between the two germline ends. CDR3 length: 12 residues. This chain's CDR3 is CASSVWAGELFF. CDR3 bases: TGTGCCAGCAGCGTATGGGCCGGGGAGCTGTTTTTT.

This clonotype was picked up many times. The chain couples TRBV9 to TRBJ2-1; possible D gene TRBD1, 6 bases. V was cut by 4 bases and J by 8 bases, with 16 bases left in between. The CDR3 sequence is 14 residues long. Germline lookup yields CDR1 SGDLS and CDR2 YYNGEE. The CDR3: CASSPTGQVYEQFF. CDR3 nucleotides: TGTGCCAGCAGCCCTACGGGACAAGTCTATGAGCAGTTCTTC.

This clonotype was recorded many times. The J gene is TRBJ1-4, the V gene TRBV9; D ambiguous. The CDR3 has 16 amino acids. Germline CDR1 reads SGDLS; CDR2 reads YYNGEE. V gave up 0 bases and J gave up 0 bases, with 9 bases separating them. CDR3 loop: CASSVGHLATNEKLFF. Written as DNA, the CDR3 is TGTGCCAGCAGCGTAGGACACCTGGCAACTAATGAAAAACTGTTTTTT.

The sample holds many counts of this clonotype. The chain employs TRBV9 and TRBJ2-2; D is unresolved. The germline V gene encodes CDR1 SGDLS and CDR2 YYNGEE. The CDR3 consists of 16 residues. Trimming took off 4 bases at V and 0 bases at J, with 13 bases between the two ends. The CDR3 reads CASSLDGGANTGELFF. The CDR3 nucleotides are TGTGCCAGCAGCTTGGACGGTGGGGCGAACACCGGGGAGCTGTTTTTT. The whole variable domain, remainder taken from reference TRBV9 and TRBJ2-2, is DSGVTQTPKHLITATGQRVTLRCSPRSGDLSVYWYQQSLDQGLQFLIQYYNGEERAKGNILERFSAQQFPDLHSELNLSSLELGDSALYFCASSLDGGANTGELFFGEGSRLTVL.

There are many counts of this clonotype. CDR3 sequence: CASSVAGTVPFYGYTF. CDR3 DNA: TGTGCCAGCAGCGTAGCCGGGACAGTGCCTTTTTATGGCTACACCTTC. J is TRBJ1-2 and V is TRBV9; 7 bases agree with TRBD1. V was pared by 0 bases and J by 5 bases, with 10 bases of the junction left unmatched. CDR3 length: 16 amino acids. Per germline, CDR1 SGDLS and CDR2 YYNGEE.

This clonotype was picked up many times. This sequence joins TRBV9 and TRBJ1-1; D ambiguous. V gave up 0 bases and J gave up 1 base, with 13 bases separating them. The length of the CDR3 is 16 residues. Per the germline V gene, CDR1 is SGDLS and CDR2 is YYNGEE. The CDR3 bases are TGTGCCAGCAGCGTAGGTCCTTCATGGGAGAACACTGAAGCTTTCTTT. It specifies CASSVGPSWENTEAFF.

This clonotype came up many times. V is TRBV9 and J is TRBJ2-1; TRBD2 might be the D (6 bases). Per the germline V gene, CDR1 is SGDLS and CDR2 is YYNGEE. This CDR3 has 17 residues. Trimming left V 1 base short and J 6 bases short, with 20 bases between. The DNA of the CDR3 is TGTGCCAGCAGCGTAAGGGGCGGGGCCAGCGACCGCAATGAGCAGTTCTTC. It specifies CASSVRGGASDRNEQFF. Drawing the rest from reference TRBV9 and TRBJ2-1, the complete variable domain is DSGVTQTPKHLITATGQRVTLRCSPRSGDLSVYWYQQSLDQGLQFLIQYYNGEERAKGNILERFSAQQFPDLHSELNLSSLELGDSALYFCASSVRGGASDRNEQFFGPGTRLTVL.

This clonotype was picked up many times. The V call is TRBV9, the J call TRBJ2-3; the match to TRBD2 covers 7 bases. From germline, CDR1 is SGDLS and CDR2 YYNGEE. The CDR3 loop spans 16 amino acids. After removal of 1 base from V and 1 base from J, the junction contained 6 bases not matched to a gene. CDR3 in amino acids: CASSVYTREGTDTQYF. The CDR3 nucleotides read TGTGCCAGCAGCGTATATACTCGGGAGGGCACAGATACGCAGTATTTT.

The V call is TRBV9, the J call TRBJ2-3, with TRBD1 matching over 8 bases. The CDR3 spans 15 residues. Unmatched junction bases numbered 5, after V lost 3 bases and J lost 2 bases. CDR1 is SGDLS, CDR2 YYNGEE, per germline. CDR3 protein: CASSGQGLVTDTQYF. The CDR3 DNA is TGTGCCAGCAGCGGACAGGGGCTGGTCACAGATACGCAGTATTTT. The full variable domain, completed using reference TRBV9 and TRBJ2-3, is DSGVTQTPKHLITATGQRVTLRCSPRSGDLSVYWYQQSLDQGLQFLIQYYNGEERAKGNILERFSAQQFPDLHSELNLSSLELGDSALYFCASSGQGLVTDTQYFGPGTRLTVL.

This clonotype was seen ten or more times. This sequence joins TRBV9 and TRBJ1-2, with D possibly matching TRBD1 (6 bases). Germline loops: CDR1 SGDLS, CDR2 YYNGEE. Trimming shortened V by 3 bases and J by 0 bases, and 15 bases separated the two germline ends. CDR3 length: 16 amino acids. The CDR3 nucleotides read TGTGCCAGCAGCGCCCCCGGGGGGCAGGCTAACTATGGCTACACCTTC. Its translation: CASSAPGGQANYGYTF. The variable domain in full, completed from reference TRBV9 and TRBJ1-2, reads DSGVTQTPKHLITATGQRVTLRCSPRSGDLSVYWYQQSLDQGLQFLIQYYNGEERAKGNILERFSAQQFPDLHSELNLSSLELGDSALYFCASSAPGGQANYGYTFGSGTRLTVV.

This clonotype occurred many times. The chain joins TRBV9 to TRBJ2-5; TRBD1 might be the D (6 bases). From germline, CDR1 is SGDLS and CDR2 YYNGEE. Trimming took off 0 bases at V and 1 base at J, with 7 bases between the two ends. The CDR3 runs to 14 residues. In nucleotides, the CDR3 is TGTGCCAGCAGCGTAGGGACAGTCCAAGAGACCCAGTACTTC. Its protein product is CASSVGTVQETQYF.

At least ten counts were recorded for this clonotype. The J gene is TRBJ2-1, the V gene TRBV9, with 10 positions matching TRBD2. With 0 bases clipped from V and 5 bases from J, the junction kept 11 bases outside the gene matches. Germline loops: CDR1 SGDLS, CDR2 YYNGEE. The length of the CDR3 is 18 residues. The CDR3 sequence: CASSVATGSGRAHNEQFF. CDR3 DNA: TGTGCCAGCAGCGTAGCTACGGGGAGCGGGAGGGCCCACAATGAGCAGTTCTTC.

The V call is TRBV9, the J call TRBJ2-7; no clear D. From germline, CDR1 is SGDLS and CDR2 YYNGEE. V was pared by 4 bases and J by 5 bases, with 19 bases between. The CDR3 covers 15 residues. This CDR3 reads CASSPTGPPTDEQYF. CDR3 coding DNA: TGTGCCAGCAGCCCAACGGGTCCGCCAACGGACGAGCAGTACTTC. The whole variable domain, filled in from reference TRBV9 and TRBJ2-7, reads DSGVTQTPKHLITATGQRVTLRCSPRSGDLSVYWYQQSLDQGLQFLIQYYNGEERAKGNILERFSAQQFPDLHSELNLSSLELGDSALYFCASSPTGPPTDEQYFGPGTRLTVT.

This clonotype was counted at least ten times. The rearrangement links TRBV9 to TRBJ2-2, with a possible D match to TRBD1 (5 bases). CDR3 size: 16 residues. Germline loops: CDR1 SGDLS, CDR2 YYNGEE. V gave up 1 base and J gave up 2 bases, with 12 bases separating them. The CDR3 DNA follows: TGTGCCAGCAGCGTAAGGTCTCAGGGCAACACCGGGGAGCTGTTTTTT. The encoded protein is CASSVRSQGNTGELFF. The full variable domain, rest sourced from reference TRBV9 and TRBJ2-2, is DSGVTQTPKHLITATGQRVTLRCSPRSGDLSVYWYQQSLDQGLQFLIQYYNGEERAKGNILERFSAQQFPDLHSELNLSSLELGDSALYFCASSVRSQGNTGELFFGEGSRLTVL.

This clonotype was observed many times. The chain carries TRBV9 and TRBJ2-3; D not certain. This CDR3 contains 15 residues. In germline, CDR1 is SGDLS, CDR2 YYNGEE. Between the trimmed V and J ends, which lost 0 bases and 4 bases, there was a span of 12 bases. CDR3 nucleotides: TGTGCCAGCAGCGTAGCGGCCAACCCTCCAGATACGCAGTATTTT. Its protein is CASSVAANPPDTQYF.

There are many counts of this clonotype. The rearrangement links TRBV9 to TRBJ2-7, with 10 nucleotides matching TRBD2. Germline CDR1 reads SGDLS; CDR2 reads YYNGEE. The CDR3 spans 16 residues. With 4 bases clipped from V and 5 bases from J, the junction kept 12 bases outside the gene matches. The CDR3: CASSTFSSGSSHEQYF. The CDR3 bases are TGTGCCAGCAGCACCTTCTCTAGCGGGAGTTCCCACGAGCAGTACTTC.

This clonotype was detected ten times or more. The rearrangement joins TRBV9 to TRBJ2-3; the D is unclear. CDR1 is SGDLS and CDR2 is YYNGEE in the germline V gene. With 0 bases removed from V and 3 bases from J, the gap between germline ends came to 5 bases. The CDR3 loop spans 13 amino acids. In nucleotides, the CDR3 is TGTGCCAGCAGCGTAGAGGTGACAGATACGCAGTATTTT. This gives the protein CASSVEVTDTQYF. Using reference TRBV9 and TRBJ2-3 for the parts outside the CDR3, the full variable domain is DSGVTQTPKHLITATGQRVTLRCSPRSGDLSVYWYQQSLDQGLQFLIQYYNGEERAKGNILERFSAQQFPDLHSELNLSSLELGDSALYFCASSVEVTDTQYFGPGTRLTVL.

This clonotype occurred many times. This chain links TRBV9 with TRBJ1-3; D is unresolved. Germline assignment: CDR1 SGDLS and CDR2 YYNGEE. This CDR3 has 13 amino acids. V was clipped by 1 base and J by 2 bases, with 4 bases between them. CDR3 loop: CASSVSPGNTIYF. DNA of the CDR3: TGTGCCAGCAGCGTAAGCCCTGGAAACACCATATATTTT.

Many counts were recorded for this clonotype. This chain uses TRBV9 with TRBJ2-6, with a possible D match to TRBD1 (5 bases). The CDR3 spans 16 residues. Germline CDR1 reads SGDLS; CDR2 reads YYNGEE. V lost 1 base and J 0 bases, leaving 8 bases between the germline ends. The CDR3 DNA reads as TGTGCCAGCAGCGTATTTGACAGCTCTGGGGCCAACGTCCTGACTTTC. Translation gives CASSVFDSSGANVLTF.